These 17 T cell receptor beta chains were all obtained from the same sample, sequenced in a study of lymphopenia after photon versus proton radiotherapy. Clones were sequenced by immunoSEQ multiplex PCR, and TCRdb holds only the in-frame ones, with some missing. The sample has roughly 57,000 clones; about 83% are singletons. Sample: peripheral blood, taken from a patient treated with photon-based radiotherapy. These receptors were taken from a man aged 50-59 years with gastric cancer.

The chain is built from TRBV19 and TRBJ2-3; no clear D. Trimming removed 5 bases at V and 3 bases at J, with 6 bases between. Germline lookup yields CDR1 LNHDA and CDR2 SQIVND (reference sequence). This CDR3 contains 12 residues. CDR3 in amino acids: CASSSYTDTQYF. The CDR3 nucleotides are TGTGCCAGTAGTTCCTATACAGATACGCAGTATTTT.

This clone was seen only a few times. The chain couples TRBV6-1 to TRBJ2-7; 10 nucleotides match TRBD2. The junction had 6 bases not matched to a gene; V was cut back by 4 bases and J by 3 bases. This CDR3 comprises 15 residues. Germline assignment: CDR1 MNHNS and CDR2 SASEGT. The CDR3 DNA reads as TGTGCCAGCAGTGTGAGGACTAGCGGACTCTACGAGCAGTACTTC. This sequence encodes CASSVRTSGLYEQYF.

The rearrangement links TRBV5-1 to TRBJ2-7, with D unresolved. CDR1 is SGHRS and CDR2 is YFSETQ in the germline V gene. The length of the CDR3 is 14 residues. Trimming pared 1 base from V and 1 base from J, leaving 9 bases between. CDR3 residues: CASSLRQTSYEQYF. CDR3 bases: TGCGCCAGCAGCTTGCGGCAGACGTCCTACGAGCAGTACTTC. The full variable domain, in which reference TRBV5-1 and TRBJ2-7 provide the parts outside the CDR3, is KAGVTQTPRYLIKTRGQQVTLSCSPISGHRSVSWYQQTPGQGLQFLFEYFSETQRNKGNFPGRFSGRQFSNSRSEMNVSTLELGDSALYLCASSLRQTSYEQYFGPGTRLTVT.

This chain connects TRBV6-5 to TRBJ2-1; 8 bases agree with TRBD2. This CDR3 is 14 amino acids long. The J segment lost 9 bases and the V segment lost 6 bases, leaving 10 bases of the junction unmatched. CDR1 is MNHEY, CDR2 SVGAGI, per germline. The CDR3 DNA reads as TGTGCCAGCAGCCGCAGCGGGAGTCCGAGTGAGCAGTTCTTC. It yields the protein CASSRSGSPSEQFF.

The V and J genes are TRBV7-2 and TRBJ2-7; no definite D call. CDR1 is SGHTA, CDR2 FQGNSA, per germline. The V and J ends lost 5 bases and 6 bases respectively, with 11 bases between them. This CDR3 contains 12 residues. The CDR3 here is CASSPSFVEQYF. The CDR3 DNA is TGTGCCAGCAGCCCCTCTTTCGTCGAGCAGTACTTC.

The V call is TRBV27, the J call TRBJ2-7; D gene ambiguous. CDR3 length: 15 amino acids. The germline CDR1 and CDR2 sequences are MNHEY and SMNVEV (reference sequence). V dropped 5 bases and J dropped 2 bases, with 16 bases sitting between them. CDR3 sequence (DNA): TGTGCCAGCAGTACAATGGACGGCTCCACCTACGAGCAGTACTTC. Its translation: CASSTMDGSTYEQYF.

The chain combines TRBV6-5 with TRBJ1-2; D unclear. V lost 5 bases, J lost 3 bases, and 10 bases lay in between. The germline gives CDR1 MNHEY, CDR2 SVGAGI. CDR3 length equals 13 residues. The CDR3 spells CASSIRVDYGYTF. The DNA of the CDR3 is TGTGCCAGCAGTATCCGGGTCGACTATGGCTACACCTTC.

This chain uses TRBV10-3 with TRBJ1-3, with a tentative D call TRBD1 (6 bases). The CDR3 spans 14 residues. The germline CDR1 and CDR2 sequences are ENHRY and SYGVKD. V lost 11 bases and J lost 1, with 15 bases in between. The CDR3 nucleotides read TGTGCCTCCAAGGGGACATCATCTGGAAACACCATATATTTT. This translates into CASKGTSSGNTIYF.

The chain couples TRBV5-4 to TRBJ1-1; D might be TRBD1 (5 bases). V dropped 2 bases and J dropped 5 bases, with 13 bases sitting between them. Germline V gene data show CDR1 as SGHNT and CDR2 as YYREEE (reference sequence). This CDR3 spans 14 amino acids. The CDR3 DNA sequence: TGTGCCAGCAGCTTCCCGGGAAGGGGAACTGAAGCTTTCTTT. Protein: CASSFPGRGTEAFF.

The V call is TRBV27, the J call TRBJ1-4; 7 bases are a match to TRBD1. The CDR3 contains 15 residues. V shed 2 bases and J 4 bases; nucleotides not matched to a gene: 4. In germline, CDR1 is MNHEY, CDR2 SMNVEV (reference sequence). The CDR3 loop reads CASSLQGVGNEKLFF. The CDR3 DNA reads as TGTGCCAGCAGTTTACAGGGGGTCGGTAATGAAAAACTGTTTTTT.

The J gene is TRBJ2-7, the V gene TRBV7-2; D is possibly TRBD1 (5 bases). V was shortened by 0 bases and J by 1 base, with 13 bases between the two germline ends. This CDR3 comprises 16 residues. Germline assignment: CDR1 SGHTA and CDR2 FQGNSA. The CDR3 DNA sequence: TGTGCCAGCAGCTTAGCAGGCAGGGTCTCGTCCTACGAGCAGTACTTC. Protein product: CASSLAGRVSSYEQYF.

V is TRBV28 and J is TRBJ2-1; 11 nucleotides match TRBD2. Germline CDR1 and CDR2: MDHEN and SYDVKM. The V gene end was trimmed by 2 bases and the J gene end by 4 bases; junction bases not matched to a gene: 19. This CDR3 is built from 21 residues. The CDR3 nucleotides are TGTGCCAGCAGTTTAAGGATGGGATCTCAACTAGCGGGAGACCCATACAATGAGCAGTTCTTC. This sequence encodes CASSLRMGSQLAGDPYNEQFF.

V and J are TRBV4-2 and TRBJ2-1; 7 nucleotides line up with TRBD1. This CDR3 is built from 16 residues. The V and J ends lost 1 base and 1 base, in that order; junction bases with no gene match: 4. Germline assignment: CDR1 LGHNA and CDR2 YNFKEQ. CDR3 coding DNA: TGTGCCAGCAGCCAAGGTGACAGGGCTTCCTACAATGAGCAGTTCTTC. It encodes CASSQGDRASYNEQFF.

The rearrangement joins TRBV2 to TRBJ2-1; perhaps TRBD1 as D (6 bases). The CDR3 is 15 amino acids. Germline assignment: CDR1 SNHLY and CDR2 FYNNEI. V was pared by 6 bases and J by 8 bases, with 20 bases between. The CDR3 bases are TGTGCCAGCAGCCCCGGGGACAAAGCCGTGGATGAGCAGTTCTTC. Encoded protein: CASSPGDKAVDEQFF.

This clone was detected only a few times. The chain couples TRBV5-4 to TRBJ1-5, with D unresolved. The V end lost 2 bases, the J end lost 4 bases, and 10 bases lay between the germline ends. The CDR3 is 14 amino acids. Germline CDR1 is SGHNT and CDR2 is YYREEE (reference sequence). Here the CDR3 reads CASSLAGDNQPQHF. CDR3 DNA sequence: TGTGCCAGCAGCTTAGCGGGAGATAATCAGCCCCAGCATTTT.

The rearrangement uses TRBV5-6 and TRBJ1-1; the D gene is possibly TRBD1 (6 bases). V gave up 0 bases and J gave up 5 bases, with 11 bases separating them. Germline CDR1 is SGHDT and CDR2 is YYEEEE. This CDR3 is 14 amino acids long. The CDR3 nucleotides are TGTGCCAGCAGCTTGGGTTATAGGGGGACTGAAGCTTTCTTT. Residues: CASSLGYRGTEAFF.

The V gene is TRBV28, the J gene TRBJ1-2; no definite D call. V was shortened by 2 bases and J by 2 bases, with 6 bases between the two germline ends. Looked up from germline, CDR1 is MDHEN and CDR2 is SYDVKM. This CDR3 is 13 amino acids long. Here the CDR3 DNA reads TGTGCCAGCAGTTTAGAGGTAAACTATGGCTACACCTTC. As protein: CASSLEVNYGYTF.